This TCR beta chain was retrieved from a study of T-cell reconstitution after alpha-beta-depleted transplantation in children. Per germline, CDR1 SNHLY and CDR2 FYNNEI. Trimming stripped 2 bases from V and 0 bases from J, with 8 bases between. This CDR3 is 14 amino acids long. Unique molecular identifiers tagged the TCRbeta library. TCRdb used MiXCR to reprocess the PCR reads, holding one entry per CDR3 protein. The table has around 480,000 distinct CDR3 sequences, around a third seen once. The table lists this clonotype with a few counts. The clonotype originates from a human donor who donated a stem cell graft to a child with aplastic anemia. This sample comprised PBMCs from the stem cell graft donor, obtained from the stem cell graft. The chain couples TRBV2 to TRBJ2-7; D possibly corresponds to TRBD1 (5 bases). CDR3 protein: CASSEQGISYEQYF. DNA for the CDR3: TGTGCCAGCAGTGAACAGGGTATCTCCTACGAGCAGTACTTC.